A selection of T cell receptor beta chains follows, all from one sample in a study of shared clonotypes between healthy human individuals. Data came from immunoSEQ multiplex PCR; TCRdb stores just in-frame clones and leaves some out. The sample comprises fewer than 1 million clones, 96% of which are singletons, and 0.2% to 0.25% rests with the top ten. Sequencing input: naive CD8+ T cells sorted from blood. The receptors shown here come from a man aged 30 to 45 in good health. The CDR3 runs from the conserved cysteine through the conserved F or W. Each record gives: D gene, clone size, V gene, J gene, CDR3 protein, CDR3 DNA. D genes are given only for firm matches. Not all rows give a size; the values are once, few, many and, for expanded clones, a class.

.,.,TRBV5-5,TRBJ2-1,CASSLEPPGDEQFF,TGTGCCAGCAGCTTGGAGCCCCCCGGGGATGAGCAGTTCTTC
.,once,TRBV6-1,TRBJ2-7,CASSELSGRNYEQYF,TGTGCCAGCAGTGAATTAAGCGGAAGAAACTACGAGCAGTACTTC
.,.,TRBV19,TRBJ1-3,CASSLTANSGNTIYF,TGTGCCAGTAGTCTAACAGCGAACTCTGGAAACACCATATATTTT
.,.,TRBV7-9,TRBJ2-3,CASSLPLTDTQYF,TGTGCCAGCAGCTTGCCTCTCACAGATACGCAGTATTTT
.,.,TRBV4-1,TRBJ2-3,CASSQVTDITDTQYF,TGCGCCAGCAGCCAAGTTACCGATATCACAGATACGCAGTATTTT
TRBD1,.,TRBV7-9,TRBJ2-7,CASSLVTGGSFDEQYF,TGTGCCAGCAGCTTAGTCACAGGGGGCAGTTTCGACGAGCAGTACTTC
TRBD1,.,TRBV29-1,TRBJ2-7,CSVGTGDSYEQYF,TGCAGCGTGGGGACAGGGGACTCCTACGAGCAGTACTTC
.,.,TRBV19,TRBJ2-1,CASSAGFGSYNEQFF,TGTGCCAGTAGTGCAGGGTTTGGTTCCTACAATGAGCAGTTCTTC
TRBD1,.,TRBV6-5,TRBJ1-1,CASSYSTGGFTEAFF,TGTGCCAGCAGTTACTCGACAGGGGGTTTTACTGAAGCTTTCTTT
.,.,TRBV5-5,TRBJ2-7,CASSLGDSSYEQYF,TGTGCCAGCAGCTTAGGGGATTCCTCCTACGAGCAGTACTTC
.,.,TRBV20-1,TRBJ2-7,CSARDSLGDF,TGCAGTGCTAGAGACAGTCTCGGGGACTTC
.,once,TRBV7-6,TRBJ2-7,CASSSLTGKESEQYF,TGTGCCAGCAGCTCGCTGACAGGAAAGGAATCGGAGCAGTACTTC
.,.,TRBV30,TRBJ2-7,CAWSVSYEQYF,TGTGCCTGGAGTGTTTCGTACGAGCAGTACTTC
.,.,TRBV7-6,TRBJ2-7,CASSLSSAYEQYF,TGTGCCAGCAGCTTATCTAGTGCCTACGAGCAGTACTTC
.,.,TRBV9,TRBJ2-3,CASNSDGSTDTQYF,TGTGCCAGCAACTCGGACGGTAGCACAGATACGCAGTATTTT
TRBD2,.,TRBV9,TRBJ2-3,CASSVNSGRVSTDTQYF,TGTGCCAGCAGCGTTAATAGCGGGAGGGTTAGCACAGATACGCAGTATTTT
TRBD1,once,TRBV5-6,TRBJ2-7,CASSFTGTVYEQYF,TGTGCCAGCAGCTTCACCGGGACAGTCTACGAGCAGTACTTC
.,.,TRBV5-1,TRBJ1-3,CASSLAAGTANTIYF,TGCGCCAGCAGCTTGGCGGCGGGTACTGCGAACACCATATATTTT
.,.,TRBV5-6,TRBJ2-4,CASSSSELAKNIQYF,TGTGCCAGCAGCTCGAGCGAGCTAGCCAAAAACATTCAGTACTTC
TRBD1,.,TRBV9,TRBJ2-7,CASSGGTGPYEQYF,TGTGCCAGCAGCGGGGGGACAGGGCCCTACGAGCAGTACTTC
TRBD2,.,TRBV28,TRBJ2-1,CASSFLGLAEYNEQFF,TGTGCCAGCAGTTTCCTCGGACTAGCGGAGTACAATGAGCAGTTCTTC
.,.,TRBV5-1,TRBJ2-1,CASSVSENSYNEQFF,TGCGCCAGCAGCGTTAGCGAAAACTCCTACAATGAGCAGTTCTTC
.,.,TRBV7-9,TRBJ2-7,CASSFSGATNEQYF,TGTGCCAGCAGCTTTAGCGGAGCCACCAACGAGCAGTACTTC
.,.,TRBV27,TRBJ1-1,CASSSGAWETEAFF,TGTGCCAGCAGCTCAGGGGCCTGGGAAACTGAAGCTTTCTTT
.,.,TRBV7-2,TRBJ2-7,CASSLGPGTYEQYF,TGTGCCAGCAGCTTAGGTCCAGGGACCTACGAGCAGTACTTC
.,.,TRBV11-2,TRBJ2-7,CASSLEAGIRYEQYF,TGTGCCAGCAGCTTAGAGGCAGGGATACGATACGAGCAGTACTTC
.,few,TRBV9,TRBJ2-2,CASSVVTGELFF,TGTGCCAGCAGCGTAGTAACCGGGGAGCTGTTTTTT
.,.,TRBV6-1,TRBJ2-2,CASSEALPQITWELFF,TGTGCCAGCAGTGAAGCGCTTCCACAGATTACGTGGGAGCTGTTTTTT
TRBD2,.,TRBV14,TRBJ2-7,CASSPGTSGRPEQYF,TGTGCCAGCAGCCCAGGGACTAGCGGGAGACCCGAGCAGTACTTC
TRBD2,.,TRBV5-4,TRBJ2-7,CASSTSESYEQYF,TGTGCCAGCAGCACTAGCGAATCCTACGAGCAGTACTTC
.,.,TRBV4-1,TRBJ1-4,CASSQDPLPSEKLFF,TGCGCCAGCAGCCAAGATCCCCTTCCTTCTGAAAAACTGTTTTTT
.,.,TRBV6-4,TRBJ2-1,CASSDGGYNEQFF,TGTGCCAGCAGTGATGGGGGTTACAATGAGCAGTTCTTC
TRBD2,.,TRBV27,TRBJ2-4,CASSPGLAGAIQYF,TGTGCCAGCAGTCCAGGACTAGCGGGAGCCATTCAGTACTTC
.,.,TRBV4-2,TRBJ1-5,CASSQETLVGPQPQHF,TGTGCCAGCAGCCAAGAAACGTTGGTAGGGCCTCAGCCCCAGCATTTT
.,.,TRBV5-6,TRBJ2-2,CASNHRARNTGELFF,TGTGCCAGCAACCACAGGGCCCGGAACACCGGGGAGCTGTTTTTT
.,.,TRBV7-2,TRBJ2-1,CASSSQDSSYNEQFF,TGTGCCAGCAGCTCACAGGATTCCTCCTACAATGAGCAGTTCTTC
TRBD1,.,TRBV6-1,TRBJ2-7,CASTKGQGLYEQYF,TGTGCCAGCACTAAGGGACAGGGGCTCTACGAGCAGTACTTC
TRBD2,.,TRBV2,TRBJ2-7,CASRDTSGSSYEQYF,TGTGCCAGCAGAGATACTAGCGGGAGCTCCTACGAGCAGTACTTC
.,.,TRBV18,TRBJ1-2,CASSSAIGRRDVYGYTF,TGTGCCAGCTCATCCGCAATCGGACGGCGAGACGTATATGGCTACACCTTC
.,.,TRBV10-3,TRBJ2-7,CAISESSSENYEQYF,TGTGCCATCAGTGAGTCGTCTAGTGAAAACTACGAGCAGTACTTC
TRBD2,.,TRBV6-1,TRBJ2-3,CASSDKLAGELDTQYF,TGTGCCAGCAGTGACAAACTAGCGGGAGAACTAGATACGCAGTATTTT